The present entry profiles one TCR beta chain with its context. This entry is derived from a study of T cell clonotyping in hematopoietic cell transplantation. The CDR3 has 17 amino acids. Looked up from germline, CDR1 is GTSNPN and CDR2 is SVGIG (reference sequence). Trimming at V came to 6 bases and at J to 9 bases, leaving 19 bases not matched to a gene. Libraries were prepared by immunoSEQ multiplex PCR; TCRdb keeps only in-frame clonotypes and omits some of them. The sample gives some 16,000 clones, approximately 60% of which show up once; about an eighth is in the top ten. V and J are TRBV30 and TRBJ2-3, with 12 nucleotides matching TRBD1. This TCR came from a male patient in his fifties who had an allogeneic stem cell transplant from an unrelated donor, so T cells may come from the graft donor. Some clones in this sample may be carry-over from other donors' samples. The sample in question was PBMCs, obtained 30 days after allogeneic stem cell transplant. The CDR3 loop is CACKTPGTGGLQGTQYF. For the CDR3, the DNA is TGTGCCTGCAAGACCCCCGGGACAGGGGGCTTGCAGGGGACGCAGTATTTT. Drawing the rest from reference TRBV30 and TRBJ2-3, the complete variable domain is SQTIHQWPATLVQPVGSPLSLECTVEGTSNPNLYWYRQAAGRGLQLLFYSVGIGQISSEVPQNLSASRPQDRQFILSSKKLLLSDSGFYLCACKTPGTGGLQGTQYFGPGTRLTVL.